This is a list of T cell receptor beta chains from one sample in a study of shared clonotypes between healthy human individuals. The table came from immunoSEQ multiplex PCR; TCRdb's copy has only in-frame clones and leaves some out. Of around 1 million clones detected, 70% to 85% appear once; the ten largest clones hold approximately 1.5%. The sequenced material came from memory CD4+ T cells sorted from blood. All receptors derive from a man between 18 and 29 years old in good health. CDR3s leave out the opening cysteine and the closing phenylalanine or tryptophan. Fields, in order: clone size, V gene, J gene, CDR3 length, CDR3 protein. Part of the rows lack a size; the others show once, few, many or a class for expanded clones.

clone_size: many
v_call: TRBV7-2
j_call: TRBJ2-1
cdr3_length: 13
cdr3_aa: ASSHFGDQDNEQF

clone_size: .
v_call: TRBV6-5
j_call: TRBJ2-1
cdr3_length: 13
cdr3_aa: ASQSTGQGANEQF

clone_size: few
v_call: TRBV30
j_call: TRBJ1-1
cdr3_length: 10
cdr3_aa: GGDRGDTEAF

clone_size: .
v_call: TRBV6-5
j_call: TRBJ2-7
cdr3_length: 13
cdr3_aa: ASSYNIKSSYEQY

clone_size: .
v_call: TRBV6-1
j_call: TRBJ1-6
cdr3_length: 13
cdr3_aa: ASSGGGQNNSPLH

clone_size: .
v_call: TRBV5-1
j_call: TRBJ2-3
cdr3_length: 15
cdr3_aa: ASSLVGLAGGRDTQY

clone_size: once
v_call: TRBV2
j_call: TRBJ2-7
cdr3_length: 14
cdr3_aa: ASRMSGTSGGGKQY

clone_size: .
v_call: TRBV5-1
j_call: TRBJ2-5
cdr3_length: 13
cdr3_aa: ASSSGGTSRETQY

clone_size: .
v_call: TRBV5-6
j_call: TRBJ1-5
cdr3_length: 12
cdr3_aa: ASSLGGGNQPQH

clone_size: .
v_call: TRBV9
j_call: TRBJ1-6
cdr3_length: 15
cdr3_aa: ASSAGGTGAVRVPLH

clone_size: .
v_call: TRBV28
j_call: TRBJ1-4
cdr3_length: 12
cdr3_aa: ASSFGGGGRKLF

clone_size: .
v_call: TRBV9
j_call: TRBJ2-2
cdr3_length: 16
cdr3_aa: ASSVVKESPIATGELF

clone_size: .
v_call: TRBV6-1
j_call: TRBJ2-1
cdr3_length: 12
cdr3_aa: ASSEQGVYNEQF

clone_size: .
v_call: TRBV2
j_call: TRBJ2-1
cdr3_length: 12
cdr3_aa: ASSLDRAGNEQF

clone_size: .
v_call: TRBV5-6
j_call: TRBJ1-1
cdr3_length: 13
cdr3_aa: ASSWVDRVYTEAF

clone_size: once
v_call: TRBV28
j_call: TRBJ1-1
cdr3_length: 11
cdr3_aa: ASTTGGNTEAF

clone_size: .
v_call: TRBV7-7
j_call: TRBJ2-3
cdr3_length: 13
cdr3_aa: ASSPSGLPTDTQY

clone_size: once
v_call: TRBV7-9
j_call: TRBJ2-5
cdr3_length: 13
cdr3_aa: ASGLTSGMKETQY

clone_size: .
v_call: TRBV5-6
j_call: TRBJ1-3
cdr3_length: 14
cdr3_aa: ASSLGGGPSGNTIY

clone_size: .
v_call: TRBV5-1
j_call: TRBJ2-7
cdr3_length: 13
cdr3_aa: ASSLVGQGPYEQY

clone_size: .
v_call: TRBV10-3
j_call: TRBJ2-7
cdr3_length: 13
cdr3_aa: AISAGGDYPYEQY

clone_size: .
v_call: TRBV5-4
j_call: TRBJ2-6
cdr3_length: 15
cdr3_aa: ASGLGGHFSGANVLT

clone_size: .
v_call: TRBV5-4
j_call: TRBJ2-5
cdr3_length: 11
cdr3_aa: ASSLTSQETQY

clone_size: once
v_call: TRBV10-3
j_call: TRBJ1-5
cdr3_length: 12
cdr3_aa: AISERTQGQPQH

clone_size: once
v_call: TRBV6-5
j_call: TRBJ2-5
cdr3_length: 13
cdr3_aa: ASSYSSGKAETQY

clone_size: .
v_call: TRBV10-1
j_call: TRBJ2-7
cdr3_length: 13
cdr3_aa: ASSEASGSSYEQY

clone_size: .
v_call: TRBV10-3
j_call: TRBJ2-2
cdr3_length: 12
cdr3_aa: AISQAQDTGELF

clone_size: .
v_call: TRBV29-1
j_call: TRBJ2-2
cdr3_length: 12
cdr3_aa: SVDLPSVTGELF

clone_size: few
v_call: TRBV30
j_call: TRBJ1-4
cdr3_length: 12
cdr3_aa: AWSGDATNEKLF

clone_size: .
v_call: TRBV5-1
j_call: TRBJ2-5
cdr3_length: 12
cdr3_aa: ASSDGTSGETQY

clone_size: once
v_call: TRBV11-2
j_call: TRBJ2-1
cdr3_length: 13
cdr3_aa: ASSSHALDRNEQF

clone_size: .
v_call: TRBV12-5
j_call: TRBJ2-7
cdr3_length: 13
cdr3_aa: ASGLVLGQTYEQY

clone_size: .
v_call: TRBV5-4
j_call: TRBJ1-1
cdr3_length: 12
cdr3_aa: ASSLDRGRTEAF